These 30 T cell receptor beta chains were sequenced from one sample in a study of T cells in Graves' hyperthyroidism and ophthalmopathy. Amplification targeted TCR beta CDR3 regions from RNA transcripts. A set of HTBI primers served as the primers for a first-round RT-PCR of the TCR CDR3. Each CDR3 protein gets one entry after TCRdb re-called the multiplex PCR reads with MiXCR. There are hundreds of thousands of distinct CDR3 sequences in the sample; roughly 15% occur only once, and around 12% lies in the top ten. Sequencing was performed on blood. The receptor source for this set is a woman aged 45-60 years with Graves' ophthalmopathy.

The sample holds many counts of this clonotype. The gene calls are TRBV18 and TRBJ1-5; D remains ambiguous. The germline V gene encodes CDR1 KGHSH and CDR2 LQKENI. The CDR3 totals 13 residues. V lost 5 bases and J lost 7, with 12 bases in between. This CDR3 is CASSTKSEQPQHF. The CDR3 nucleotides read TGTGCCAGCTCAACGAAGAGCGAGCAGCCCCAGCATTTT.

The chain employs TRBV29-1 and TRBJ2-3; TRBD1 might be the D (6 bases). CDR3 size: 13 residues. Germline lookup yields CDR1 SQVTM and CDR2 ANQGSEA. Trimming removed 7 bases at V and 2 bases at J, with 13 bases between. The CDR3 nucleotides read TGCAGCGCTACCCGGGACAACACAGATACGCAGTATTTT. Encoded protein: CSATRDNTDTQYF.

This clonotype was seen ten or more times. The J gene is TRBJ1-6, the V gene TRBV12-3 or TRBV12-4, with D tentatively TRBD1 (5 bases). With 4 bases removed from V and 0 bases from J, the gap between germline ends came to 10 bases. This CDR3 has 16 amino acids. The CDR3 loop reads CASSSEGSSYNSPLHF. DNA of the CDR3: TGTGCCAGCAGTTCAGAGGGGAGCTCCTATAATTCACCCCTCCACTTT.

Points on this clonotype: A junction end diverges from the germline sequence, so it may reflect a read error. The CDR3 loop is CASSSWDRGGEQYF. The CDR3 DNA follows: TGTGCCAGCAGCTCGTGGGACAGGGGTGGCGAGCAGTACTTC. The rearrangement uses TRBV5-1 and TRBJ2-7; 10 nucleotides align to TRBD1. The length of the CDR3 is 14 residues. Germline assignment: CDR1 SGHRS and CDR2 YFSETQ.

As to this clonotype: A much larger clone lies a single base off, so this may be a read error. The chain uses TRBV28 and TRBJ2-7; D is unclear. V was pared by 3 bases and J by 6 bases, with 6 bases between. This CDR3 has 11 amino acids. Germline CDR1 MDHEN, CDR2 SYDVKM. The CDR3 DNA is TGTGCCAGCAGTTTCCGGGTCGAGCAGTACTTC. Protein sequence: CASSFRVEQYF.

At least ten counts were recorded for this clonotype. The CDR3 DNA follows: TGCGCCAGCAGCTTGGGGCGGGAGGGCCGAGATGAGCAGTTCTTC. It yields the protein CASSLGREGRDEQFF. The chain has TRBV5-1 and TRBJ2-1, with 9 nucleotides matching TRBD2. The CDR3 has 15 amino acids. The V gene end was trimmed by 0 bases and the J gene end by 8 bases; junction bases not matched to a gene: 6. Germline V CDR1 and CDR2: SGHRS, YFSETQ.

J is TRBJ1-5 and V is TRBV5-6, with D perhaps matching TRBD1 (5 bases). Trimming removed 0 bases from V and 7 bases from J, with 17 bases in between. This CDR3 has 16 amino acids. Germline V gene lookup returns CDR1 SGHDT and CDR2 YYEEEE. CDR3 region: CASSLGPPGQGQPQHF. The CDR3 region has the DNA TGTGCCAGCAGCTTGGGTCCCCCGGGCCAGGGCCAGCCCCAGCATTTT.

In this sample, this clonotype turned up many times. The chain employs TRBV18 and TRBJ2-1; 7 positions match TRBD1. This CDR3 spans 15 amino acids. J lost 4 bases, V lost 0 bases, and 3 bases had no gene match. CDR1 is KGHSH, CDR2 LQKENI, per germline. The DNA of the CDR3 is TGTGCCAGCTCACCACCGAAGACAGGGTACAATGAGCAGTTCTTC. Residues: CASSPPKTGYNEQFF. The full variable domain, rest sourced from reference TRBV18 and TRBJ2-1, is NAGVMQNPRHLVRRRGQEARLRCSPMKGHSHVYWYRQLPEEGLKFMVYLQKENIIDESGMPKERFSAEFPKEGPSILRIQQVVRGDSAAYFCASSPPKTGYNEQFFGPGTRLTVL.

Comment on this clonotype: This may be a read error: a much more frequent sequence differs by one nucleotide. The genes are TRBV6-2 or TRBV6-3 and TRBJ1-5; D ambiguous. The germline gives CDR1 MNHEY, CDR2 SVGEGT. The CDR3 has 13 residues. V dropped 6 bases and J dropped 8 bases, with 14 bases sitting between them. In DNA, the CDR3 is TGTGCCAGCAGCGACGGGGTTTGGGAGCCCCAGCATTTT. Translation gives CASSDGVWEPQHF.

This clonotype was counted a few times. In nucleotides, the CDR3 is TGTGCCAGCAGTGCACAGGGCTTCTATGGCTACACCTTC. It translates to CASSAQGFYGYTF. The chain is built from TRBV28 and TRBJ1-2; a weak D match, TRBD1 (6 bases). This CDR3 region has 13 residues. Germline CDR1 MDHEN, CDR2 SYDVKM. V was trimmed by 5 bases and J by 4 bases, leaving 11 bases between them.

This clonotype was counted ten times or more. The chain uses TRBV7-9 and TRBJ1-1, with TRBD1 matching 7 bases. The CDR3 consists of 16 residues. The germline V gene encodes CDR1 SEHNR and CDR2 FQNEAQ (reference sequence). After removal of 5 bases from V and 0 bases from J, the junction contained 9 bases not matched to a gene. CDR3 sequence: CASSTTGVGMNTEAFF. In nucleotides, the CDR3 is TGTGCCAGCAGCACTACAGGGGTGGGGATGAACACTGAAGCTTTCTTT.

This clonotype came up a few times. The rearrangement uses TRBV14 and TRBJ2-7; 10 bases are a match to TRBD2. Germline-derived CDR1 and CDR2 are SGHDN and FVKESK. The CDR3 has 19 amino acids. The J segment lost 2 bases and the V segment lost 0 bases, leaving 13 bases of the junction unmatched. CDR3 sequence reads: CASSQEGASGSLTTYEQYF. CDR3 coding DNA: TGTGCCAGCAGCCAAGAGGGGGCTAGCGGGAGCTTAACCACCTACGAGCAGTACTTC.

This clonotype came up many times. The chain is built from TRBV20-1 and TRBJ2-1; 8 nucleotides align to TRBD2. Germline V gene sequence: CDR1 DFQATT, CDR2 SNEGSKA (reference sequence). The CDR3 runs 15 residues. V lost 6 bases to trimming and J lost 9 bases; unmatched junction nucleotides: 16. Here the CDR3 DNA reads TGCAGTGCCACCCTCGCTCGCGGGAGGCGTACTGAGCAGTTCTTC. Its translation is CSATLARGRRTEQFF.

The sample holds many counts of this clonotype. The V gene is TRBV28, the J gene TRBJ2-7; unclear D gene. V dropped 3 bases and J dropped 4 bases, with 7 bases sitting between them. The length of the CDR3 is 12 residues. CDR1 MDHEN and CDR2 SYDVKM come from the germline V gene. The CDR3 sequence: CASSFQTYEQYF. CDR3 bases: TGTGCCAGCAGTTTTCAGACTTACGAGCAGTACTTC.

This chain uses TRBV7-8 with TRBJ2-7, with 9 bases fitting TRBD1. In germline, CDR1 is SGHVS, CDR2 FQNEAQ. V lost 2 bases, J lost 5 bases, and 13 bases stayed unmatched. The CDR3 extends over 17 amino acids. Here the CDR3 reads CASSLPINRGRINEQYF. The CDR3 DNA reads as TGTGCCAGCAGCTTACCCATAAACAGGGGGCGTATCAACGAGCAGTACTTC.

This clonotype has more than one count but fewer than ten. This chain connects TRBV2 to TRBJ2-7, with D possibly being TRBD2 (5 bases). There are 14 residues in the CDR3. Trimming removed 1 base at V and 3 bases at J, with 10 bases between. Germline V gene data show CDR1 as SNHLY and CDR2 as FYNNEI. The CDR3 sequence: CASSEGERDYEQYF. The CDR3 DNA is TGTGCCAGCAGTGAAGGAGAGAGGGACTACGAGCAGTACTTC.

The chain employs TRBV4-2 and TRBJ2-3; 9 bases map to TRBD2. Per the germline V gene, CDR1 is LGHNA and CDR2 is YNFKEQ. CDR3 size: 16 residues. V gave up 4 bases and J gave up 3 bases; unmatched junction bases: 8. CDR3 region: CASSLDSGRGTDTQYF. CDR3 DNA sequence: TGTGCCAGCAGCCTCGATAGCGGGAGAGGGACAGATACGCAGTATTTT.

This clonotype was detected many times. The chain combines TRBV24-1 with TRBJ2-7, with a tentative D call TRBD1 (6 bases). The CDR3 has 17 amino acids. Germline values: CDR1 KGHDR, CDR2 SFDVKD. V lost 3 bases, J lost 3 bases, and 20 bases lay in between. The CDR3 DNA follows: TGTGCCACCAGTGATCTACTCCCCGGGACACCAAACTACGAGCAGTACTTC. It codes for CATSDLLPGTPNYEQYF.

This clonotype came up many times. CDR3 in amino acids: CASSGVGTDTQYF. The DNA of the CDR3 is TGTGCCAGCAGTGGGGTTGGCACAGATACGCAGTATTTT. V is TRBV6-1 and J is TRBJ2-3, with D unresolved. This CDR3 is 13 amino acids long. V lost 4 bases, J lost 1 base, and 6 bases lay in between. CDR1 and CDR2 (germline): MNHNS, SASEGT.

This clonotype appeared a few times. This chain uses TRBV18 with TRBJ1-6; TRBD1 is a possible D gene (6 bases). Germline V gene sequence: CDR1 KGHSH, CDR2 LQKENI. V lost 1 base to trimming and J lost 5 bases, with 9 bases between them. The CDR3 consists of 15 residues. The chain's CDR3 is CASSPQGGNNSPLHF. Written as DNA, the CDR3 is TGTGCCAGCTCACCACAGGGGGGTAATAATTCACCCCTCCACTTT. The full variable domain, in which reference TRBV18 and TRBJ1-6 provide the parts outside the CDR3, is NAGVMQNPRHLVRRRGQEARLRCSPMKGHSHVYWYRQLPEEGLKFMVYLQKENIIDESGMPKERFSAEFPKEGPSILRIQQVVRGDSAAYFCASSPQGGNNSPLHFGNGTRLTVT.

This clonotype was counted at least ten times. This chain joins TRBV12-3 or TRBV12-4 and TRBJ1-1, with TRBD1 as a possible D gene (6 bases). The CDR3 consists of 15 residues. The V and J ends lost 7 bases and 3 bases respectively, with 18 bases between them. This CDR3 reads CASTPHQPGDTEAFF. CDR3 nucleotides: TGTGCCAGCACCCCCCACCAGCCAGGGGACACTGAAGCTTTCTTT.

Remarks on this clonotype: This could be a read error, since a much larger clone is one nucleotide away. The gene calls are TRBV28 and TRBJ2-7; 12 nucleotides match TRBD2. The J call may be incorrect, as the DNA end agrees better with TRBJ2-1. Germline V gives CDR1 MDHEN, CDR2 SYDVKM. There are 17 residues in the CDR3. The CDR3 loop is CASSSLGLAGIPYEQFF. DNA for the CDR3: TGTGCCAGCAGTTCACTGGGACTAGCGGGCATACCCTACGAGCAGTTCTTC.

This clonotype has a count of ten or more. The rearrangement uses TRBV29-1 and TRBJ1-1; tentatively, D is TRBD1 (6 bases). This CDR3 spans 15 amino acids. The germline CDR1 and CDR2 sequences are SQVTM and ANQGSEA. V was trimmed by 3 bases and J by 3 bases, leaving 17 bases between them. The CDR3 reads CSVEVRNRADTEAFF. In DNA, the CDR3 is TGCAGCGTTGAGGTACGTAACAGGGCCGACACTGAAGCTTTCTTT.

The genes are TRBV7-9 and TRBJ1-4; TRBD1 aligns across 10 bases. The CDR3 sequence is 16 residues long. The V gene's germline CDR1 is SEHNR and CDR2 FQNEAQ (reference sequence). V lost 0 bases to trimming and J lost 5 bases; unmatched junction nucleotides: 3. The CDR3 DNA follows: TGTGCCAGCAGCTTAGCTTGGGACAGGGGAAATGAAAAACTGTTTTTT. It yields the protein CASSLAWDRGNEKLFF.

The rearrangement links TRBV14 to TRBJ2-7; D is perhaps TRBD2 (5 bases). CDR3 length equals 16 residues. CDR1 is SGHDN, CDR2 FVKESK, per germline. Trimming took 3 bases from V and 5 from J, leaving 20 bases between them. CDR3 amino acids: CASSHRVALGFDEQYF. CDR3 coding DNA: TGTGCCAGCAGCCATCGGGTAGCGCTAGGTTTCGACGAGCAGTACTTC.

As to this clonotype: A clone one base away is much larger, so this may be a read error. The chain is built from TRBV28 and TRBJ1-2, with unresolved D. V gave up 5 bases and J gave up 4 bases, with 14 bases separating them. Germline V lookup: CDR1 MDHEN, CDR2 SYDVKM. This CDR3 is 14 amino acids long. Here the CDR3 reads CASSQDGLFYGYTF. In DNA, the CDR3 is TGTGCCAGCAGTCAGGACGGGCTTTTCTATGGCTACACCTTC.

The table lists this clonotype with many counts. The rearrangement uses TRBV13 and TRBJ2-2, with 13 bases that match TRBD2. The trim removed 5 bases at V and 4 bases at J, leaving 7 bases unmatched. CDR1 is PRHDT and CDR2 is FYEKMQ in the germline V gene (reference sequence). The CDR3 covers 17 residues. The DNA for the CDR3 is TGTGCCAGCAGCAGGGGACTAGCGGGACTTTTCACCGGGGAGCTGTTTTTT. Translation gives CASSRGLAGLFTGELFF.

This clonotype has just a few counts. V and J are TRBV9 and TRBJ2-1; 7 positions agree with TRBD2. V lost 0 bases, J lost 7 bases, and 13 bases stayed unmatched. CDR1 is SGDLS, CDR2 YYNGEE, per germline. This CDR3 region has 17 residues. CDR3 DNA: TGTGCCAGCAGCGTAGGTTCCGGGAGGACCCCGGGGAATGAGCAGTTCTTC. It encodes CASSVGSGRTPGNEQFF.

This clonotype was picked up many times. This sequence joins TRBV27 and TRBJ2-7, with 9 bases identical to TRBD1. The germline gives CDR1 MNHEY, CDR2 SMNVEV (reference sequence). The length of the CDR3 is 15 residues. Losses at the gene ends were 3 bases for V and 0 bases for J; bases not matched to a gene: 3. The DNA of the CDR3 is TGTGCCAGCAGTTTCGGGACAGGGACCTCCTACGAGCAGTACTTC. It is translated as CASSFGTGTSYEQYF.

This chain's CDR3 is CASSIGAKETQYF. The CDR3 DNA reads as TGTGCCAGTAGTATAGGAGCTAAAGAGACCCAGTACTTC. V is TRBV19 and J is TRBJ2-5; no clear D gene. This CDR3 has 13 residues. V shed 1 base and J shed 3 bases, with 6 bases lying between them. CDR1 and CDR2 from the germline V gene are LNHDA and SQIVND (reference sequence).